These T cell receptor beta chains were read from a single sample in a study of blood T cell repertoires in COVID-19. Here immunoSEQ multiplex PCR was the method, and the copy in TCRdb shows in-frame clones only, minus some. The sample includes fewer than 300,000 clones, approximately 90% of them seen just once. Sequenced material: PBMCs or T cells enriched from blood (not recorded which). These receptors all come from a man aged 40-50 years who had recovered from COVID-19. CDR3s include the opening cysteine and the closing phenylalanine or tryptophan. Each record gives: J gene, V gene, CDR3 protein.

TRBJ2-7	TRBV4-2	CASSQDLTGGPADSYEQYF
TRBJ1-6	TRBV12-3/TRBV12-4	CASSLGEGSPLHF
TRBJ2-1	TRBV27	CASSLSYHPGSWQFF
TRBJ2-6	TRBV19	CASSQGQGYSGANVLTF
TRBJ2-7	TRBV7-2	CASSLSGDHYEQYF
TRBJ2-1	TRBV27	CASSLTSGSVYEQFF
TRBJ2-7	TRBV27	CASSLTSPPAYEQYF
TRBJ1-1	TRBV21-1	CASIEDRGRNTEAFF
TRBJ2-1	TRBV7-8	CASSLHYNEQFF
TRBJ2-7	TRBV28	CASTLRGREQYF
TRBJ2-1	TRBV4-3	CASSHRLGVDNEQFF
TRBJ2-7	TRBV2	CAIKDRLSYEQYF
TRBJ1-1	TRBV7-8	CASSLRDRANTEAFF
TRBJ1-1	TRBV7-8	CASSPDRDTEAFF
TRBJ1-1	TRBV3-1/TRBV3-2	CASSSPGTGTGGTEAFF
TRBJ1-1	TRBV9	CASSVGPGAEAFF
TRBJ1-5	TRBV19	CAVRDSDQPQHF
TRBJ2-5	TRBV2	CASSEAGTSGIRETQYF
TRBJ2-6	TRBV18	CASSPPYSNSGANVLTF
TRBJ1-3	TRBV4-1	CASSPIGDSPTIYF
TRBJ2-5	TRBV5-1	CASSSGTSGNAETQYF
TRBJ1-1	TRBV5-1	CASSSGQGGTEAFF
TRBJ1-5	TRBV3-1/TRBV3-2	CASGTGLTNQPQHF
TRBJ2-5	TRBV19	CASSLRPGRFVQETQYF
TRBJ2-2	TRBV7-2	CASTLWLAGDTGELFF
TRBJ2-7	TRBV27	CASMQRLSYEQYF
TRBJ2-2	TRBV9	CASSVGSSGGYTGELFF
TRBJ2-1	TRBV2	CASSELFSYNEQFF
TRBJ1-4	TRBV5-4	CATRQGASTNEKLFF
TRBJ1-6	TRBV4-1	CASRQGRGEDSPLHF
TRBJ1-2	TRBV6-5	CASSLSPGGNYGYTF
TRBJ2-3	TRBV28	CASSLTGLAVFYTDTQYF
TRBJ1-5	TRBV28	CASRVGQPNQPQHF
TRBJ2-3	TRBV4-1	CASSQEFSGGTTDTQYF
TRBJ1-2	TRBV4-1	CASSRPGTRYGYTF
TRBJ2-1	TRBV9	CASSAAGRASYNEQFF
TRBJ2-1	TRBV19	CASSPGTGQNNEQFF
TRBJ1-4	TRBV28	CASSTPTGYSNEKLFF
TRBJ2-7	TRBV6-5	CASSPGRGPYEQYF